This note documents a single T cell receptor (beta chain) sequence. Its antigen is as yet unknown. This record belongs to a study of CXCR3-negative and CXCR3-positive naive CD8 T cells. Looking at the study overall: Roughly 130 million TRB reads in total, about 1.5 +/- 0.3 million per library. Study-level findings and limits: For memory CD8+ cells diversity was much lower, but both naive subsets had comparably high diversity. Naive cells used TRBV-TRBJ genes in much the same way whether CXCR3-negative or CXCR3-positive; memory cells did not.

Each CD8+ T cell subset was sorted in triplicate, around 300,000 cells each. The CDR3 runs 15 residues. The germline V gene encodes CDR1 MNHEY and CDR2 SMNVEV (reference sequence). It was by 5' RACE with UMI labels that the TRB cDNA libraries were prepared. Using the 5' RACE reads, TCRdb records one entry per CDR3 protein without DNA. The sample has about 41,000 distinct CDR3 sequences. The rearrangement joins TRBV27 to TRBJ1-1. Sequencing was done on a sample of naive CXCR3- CD8+ T cells from blood. The subset is: CD45RO-CCR7+CD27+CD95- naive CD8+ T cells lacking CXCR3 (TNR3-). This TCR derives from a human donor in good health. Some clones in this sample may be carry-over from other donors' samples. The CDR3 spells CASSPEVGMNTEAFF.